The table lists the clone carrying this T cell receptor beta chain with a count of one. What it binds is not known. This record comes from a study of graft-versus-host responses after intestinal transplantation. Study in general: Recipients across the board were started on anti-thymocyte globulin induction, then kept on tacrolimus and steroids for roughly 3 years. Overall study results and limits: Recipient marrow contained GvH clones, some of which appeared first in ileum or blood. High graft-versus-host to host-versus-graft T cell clonal ratios marked allografts of patients with graft-donor macrochimerism.

TCRdb keeps only in-frame clones here, not all; method: immunoSEQ multiplex PCR. Of tens of thousands of clones in the sample, nearly 90% were seen once. The sequence was obtained from a human patient who received an intestinal transplant, so some T cells may come from the graft donor. Sequenced material: PBMCs, taken more than 62 days after intestinal transplantation.

The CDR3 here is CATSRDGKRAAEAFF. In DNA form, the CDR3 reads TGTGCCACCAGCAGAGATGGGAAGAGGGCCGCTGAAGCTTTCTTT. The chain recombines TRBV15 with TRBJ1-1, with D uncertain. V gave up 0 bases and J gave up 6 bases, with 14 bases separating them. Germline CDR1 is LNHNV and CDR2 is YYDKDF (reference sequence). CDR3 length: 15 residues.